The 27 T cell receptor beta chains below all came from one sample that was sequenced in a study of blood T cell repertoires in COVID-19 (dated by TCRdb to 2019 to 2021). Library creation used the immunoSEQ multiplex PCR assay. Sourced from immuneACCESS, this table was stored by TCRdb with only in-frame sequences that have V and J called. A share of the clones is absent; for the studies checked, an unresolved V gene accounts for under half, and the remainder has no known explanation. The sample table shows just over 350,000 clones, and about 90% are seen once. The ten largest clones add up to approximately 3% of the sample. The specimen sequenced was PBMCs or T cells enriched from blood (not recorded which). The receptors originated from a woman aged 25 to 39 who had recovered from COVID-19.

V usage is TRBV4-1 and J usage is TRBJ1-5, with D perhaps matching TRBD1 (5 bases). From germline, CDR1 is MGHRA and CDR2 YSYEKL. This CDR3 spans 14 amino acids. Trimming cost V 6 bases and J 0 bases, with 9 bases left between them. CDR3 in DNA: TGCGCCAGCAGTGGGGACTTTAGCAATCAGCCCCAGCATTTT. Protein: CASSGDFSNQPQHF.

This rearrangement joins TRBV10-3 to TRBJ2-1; unclear D gene. Germline CDR1 reads ENHRY; CDR2 reads SYGVKD. This CDR3 spans 15 amino acids. Trimming pared 4 bases from V and 7 bases from J, leaving 17 bases between. The CDR3 spells CAISVGGQSGNEQFF. CDR3 bases: TGTGCCATCAGTGTCGGCGGCCAAAGTGGGAATGAGCAGTTCTTC.

The chain joins TRBV27 to TRBJ1-2, with 8 bases matching TRBD1. The length of the CDR3 is 14 residues. Germline trimming cut 6 bases from V and 8 bases from J; bases unmatched to any gene: 11. Per the germline V gene, CDR1 is MNHEY and CDR2 is SMNVEV (reference sequence). CDR3 nucleotides: TGTGCCAGCAGCCCCGGGACAGGACCGTCCGGCTACACCTTC. This sequence encodes CASSPGTGPSGYTF.

The V call is TRBV27, the J call TRBJ2-1, with TRBD2 matching over 10 bases. The germline V gene encodes CDR1 MNHEY and CDR2 SMNVEV (reference sequence). J lost 8 bases, V lost 3 bases, and 10 bases had no gene match. The CDR3 is made up of 16 amino acids. The CDR3 sequence is CASSFNSLAGADEQFF. CDR3 sequence (DNA): TGTGCCAGCAGTTTCAACTCGCTAGCGGGAGCAGATGAGCAGTTCTTC.

This rearrangement joins TRBV5-6 to TRBJ2-7, with 8 bases aligning to TRBD1. Per the germline V gene, CDR1 is SGHDT and CDR2 is YYEEEE. The V segment lost 2 bases and the J segment 4 bases; nucleotides outside the gene matches: 8. The CDR3 spans 15 residues. The CDR3 DNA is TGTGCCAGCAGCTTACCGGGACAGGCATATTACGAGCAGTACTTC. Protein product: CASSLPGQAYYEQYF.

CDR3 residues: CASSLAGTGGNQPQHF. For the CDR3, the DNA is TGTGCCAGCAGCTTAGCCGGGACAGGGGGCAATCAGCCCCAGCATTTT. The chain employs TRBV7-9 and TRBJ1-5; 10 nucleotides agree with TRBD1. Trimming removed 0 bases from V and 2 bases from J; junction bases left unmatched: 1. Germline CDR1 SEHNR, CDR2 FQNEAQ (reference sequence). This CDR3 region has 16 residues.

Comments on this clone: Other DNA sequences in this specimen translate into the identical CDR3. The chain employs TRBV5-1 and TRBJ1-5; D is undetermined. This CDR3 region has 14 residues. V gave up 0 bases and J gave up 0 bases, with 4 bases separating them. The V gene's germline CDR1 is SGHRS and CDR2 YFSETQ. This CDR3 is CASSLDSSNQPQHF. The CDR3 coding sequence is TGCGCCAGCAGCTTGGATAGTAGCAATCAGCCCCAGCATTTT.

The rearrangement uses TRBV5-4 and TRBJ2-6; the D gene is possibly TRBD1 (6 bases). The V and J ends lost 0 bases and 0 bases respectively, with 13 bases between them. This CDR3 is built from 18 residues. In germline, CDR1 is SGHNT, CDR2 YYREEE (reference sequence). The CDR3 nucleotides read TGTGCCAGCAGCTTGGTGCCGACAGGCCCCTCTGGGGCCAACGTCCTGACTTTC. It codes for CASSLVPTGPSGANVLTF.

The CDR3 sequence: CASTITGSRTEKLFF. For the CDR3, the DNA is TGCGCCAGTACCATAACAGGGAGTCGTACTGAAAAACTGTTTTTT. The chain recombines TRBV5-1 with TRBJ1-4, with D perhaps matching TRBD1 (6 bases). The CDR3 is 15 amino acids. The germline CDR1 and CDR2 sequences are SGHRS and YFSETQ. Trimming cost V 8 bases and J 7 bases, with 21 bases left between them.

V and J are TRBV5-6 and TRBJ2-5; tentatively, D is TRBD2 (6 bases). The CDR3 extends over 17 amino acids. The germline V gene encodes CDR1 SGHDT and CDR2 YYEEEE. The ends were cut back, 0 bases at V and 1 base at J, with 16 bases in the middle. The CDR3 loop is CASSLVGAGRPQETQYF. In nucleotides, the CDR3 is TGTGCCAGCAGCTTGGTCGGTGCGGGACGGCCCCAAGAGACCCAGTACTTC.

The table lists this clone with a few counts. The chain combines TRBV12-3 or TRBV12-4 with TRBJ1-2, with TRBD1 matching over 7 bases. V dropped 6 bases and J dropped 6; count of bases not matched to a gene: 7. The CDR3 covers 13 residues. As DNA, the CDR3 is TGTGCCAGCAGAAGGTCACAGGGGAATGGCTACACCTTC. It translates to CASRRSQGNGYTF.

V and J are TRBV5-1 and TRBJ1-1, with 7 bases aligning to TRBD1. This CDR3 has 14 amino acids. Germline lookup yields CDR1 SGHRS and CDR2 YFSETQ. Unmatched junction bases numbered 3, after V lost 3 bases and J lost 1 base. The CDR3 DNA follows: TGCGCCAGCAGCTCCGGGACAGAGAACACTGAAGCTTTCTTT. Its protein is CASSSGTENTEAFF. The variable domain in full, completed from reference TRBV5-1 and TRBJ1-1, reads KAGVTQTPRYLIKTRGQQVTLSCSPISGHRSVSWYQQTPGQGLQFLFEYFSETQRNKGNFPGRFSGRQFSNSRSEMNVSTLELGDSALYLCASSSGTENTEAFFGQGTRLTVV.

The J gene is TRBJ2-5, the V gene TRBV7-9; 9 nucleotides align to TRBD2. Germline CDR1 reads SEHNR; CDR2 reads FQNEAQ (reference sequence). The CDR3 runs to 18 residues. The V gene end was trimmed by 1 base and the J gene end by 0 bases; junction bases not matched to a gene: 9. In DNA, the CDR3 is TGTGCCAGCAGCTTAGATTCCGGGACTAGCCTACACCAAGAGACCCAGTACTTC. Its protein is CASSLDSGTSLHQETQYF.

This clone appeared once. For the CDR3, the DNA is TGTGCCTGGACTAACCCGGGGGAGACCGGGGAGCTGTTTTTT. Its translation: CAWTNPGETGELFF. This sequence joins TRBV30 and TRBJ2-2, with a possible D match to TRBD2 (6 bases). Trimming left V 4 bases short and J 5 bases short, with 14 bases between. Germline loops: CDR1 GTSNPN, CDR2 SVGIG (reference sequence). CDR3 length: 14 residues.

This rearrangement joins TRBV6-5 to TRBJ1-2, with unresolved D. The CDR3 spans 13 residues. Germline assignment: CDR1 MNHEY and CDR2 SVGAGI. Trimming stripped 2 bases from V and 4 bases from J, with 8 bases between. CDR3 sequence: CASSYEVGYGYTF. DNA of the CDR3: TGTGCCAGCAGTTACGAGGTTGGCTATGGCTACACCTTC.

CDR3 residues: CATSDLNSSYNSPLHF. The CDR3 coding sequence is TGTGCCACCAGTGATTTGAACAGCTCCTATAATTCACCCCTCCACTTT. The chain combines TRBV24-1 with TRBJ1-6; D not certain. The CDR3 spans 16 residues. The V gene's germline CDR1 is KGHDR and CDR2 SFDVKD. With 0 bases removed from V and 0 bases from J, the gap between germline ends came to 5 bases.

The chain uses TRBV18 and TRBJ1-5; D unresolved. V lost 3 bases and J 1 base, leaving 13 bases between the germline ends. The CDR3 has 16 residues. The germline V gene has CDR1 KGHSH and CDR2 LQKENI. CDR3 loop: CASSPLRAGSNQPQHF. Written as DNA, the CDR3 is TGTGCCAGCTCACCGTTGAGGGCGGGAAGCAATCAGCCCCAGCATTTT.

The chain joins TRBV2 to TRBJ1-2; weak D call: TRBD1 (5 bases). The germline CDR1 and CDR2 sequences are SNHLY and FYNNEI. Trimming left V 0 bases short and J 7 bases short, with 9 bases between. CDR3 length: 13 amino acids. For the CDR3, the DNA is TGTGCCAGCAGTGAAGCGCGCGGGGGTGGCTACACCTTC. Encoded protein: CASSEARGGGYTF. Variable domain in full (rest from reference TRBV2 and TRBJ1-2): EPEVTQTPSHQVTQMGQEVILRCVPISNHLYFYWYRQILGQKVEFLVSFYNNEISEKSEIFDDQFSVERPDGSNFTLKIRSTKLEDSAMYFCASSEARGGGYTFGSGTRLTVV.

The rearrangement links TRBV5-1 to TRBJ2-7, with D possibly TRBD1 on 6 matching bases. The V gene lost 0 bases and the J gene lost 5 bases, with 9 bases spanning the gap. Looked up from germline, CDR1 is SGHRS and CDR2 is YFSETQ. The CDR3 runs 13 residues. The CDR3 nucleotides are TGCGCCAGCAGCTTGGACAGGGCGGACGAGCAGTACTTC. Its translation is CASSLDRADEQYF.

The chain combines TRBV18 with TRBJ1-1, with D possibly being TRBD1 (5 bases). The CDR3 consists of 12 residues. Germline CDR1 reads KGHSH; CDR2 reads LQKENI. With 3 bases removed from V and 10 bases from J, the gap between germline ends came to 12 bases. The CDR3: CASSPGGGLAFF. CDR3 sequence (DNA): TGTGCCAGCTCACCGGGGGGTGGTTTAGCTTTCTTT.

The chain is built from TRBV5-1 and TRBJ2-1, with a tentative D call TRBD2 (6 bases). This CDR3 is 15 amino acids long. Trimming took 3 bases from V and 2 from J, leaving 12 bases between them. CDR1 SGHRS and CDR2 YFSETQ come from the germline V gene. The CDR3 DNA is TGCGCCAGCAGCTCGGGTAGCGGCCCCTACAATGAGCAGTTCTTC. Translation: CASSSGSGPYNEQFF.

The chain couples TRBV2 to TRBJ2-5; TRBD1 matches at 9 bases. With V trimmed by 6 bases and J by 2 bases, 10 bases remained unmatched. CDR1 and CDR2 (germline): SNHLY, FYNNEI. This CDR3 region has 16 residues. CDR3 in amino acids: CASSSGQGQFQETQYF. The CDR3 DNA sequence: TGTGCCAGCAGCTCCGGACAGGGGCAATTTCAAGAGACCCAGTACTTC.

This clone was detected a few times. The rearrangement links TRBV4-2 to TRBJ1-1; the D gene is possibly TRBD1 (6 bases). The ends were cut back, 0 bases at V and 3 bases at J, with 11 bases in the middle. Germline V lookup: CDR1 LGHNA, CDR2 YNFKEQ. This CDR3 contains 15 residues. Here the CDR3 DNA reads TGTGCCAGCAGCCAAGACCACAGGGCCGACACTGAAGCTTTCTTT. Protein product: CASSQDHRADTEAFF.

The chain employs TRBV5-1 and TRBJ2-1, with 8 nucleotides matching TRBD2. Germline V gene lookup returns CDR1 SGHRS and CDR2 YFSETQ. The CDR3 length is 14 residues. V lost 0 bases and J lost 6; bases outside the gene matches: 2. CDR3 DNA: TGCGCCAGCAGCTTGGGGGGACTAGTCAATGAGCAGTTCTTC. Translated, it gives CASSLGGLVNEQFF.

The chain carries TRBV18 and TRBJ1-1; D is perhaps TRBD1 (6 bases). This CDR3 is 14 amino acids long. The V end was cut by 5 bases, the J end by 4 bases, with 14 bases between. Germline V lookup: CDR1 KGHSH, CDR2 LQKENI. The CDR3 loop is CASSYLGTSTEAFF. For the CDR3, the DNA is TGTGCCAGCTCATACCTCGGGACATCCACTGAAGCTTTCTTT. Filled out from reference TRBV18 and TRBJ1-1, the complete variable domain reads NAGVMQNPRHLVRRRGQEARLRCSPMKGHSHVYWYRQLPEEGLKFMVYLQKENIIDESGMPKERFSAEFPKEGPSILRIQQVVRGDSAAYFCASSYLGTSTEAFFGQGTRLTVV.

This rearrangement joins TRBV5-1 to TRBJ1-5; D is ambiguous. V dropped 2 bases and J dropped 8 bases, with 11 bases sitting between them. In germline, CDR1 is SGHRS, CDR2 YFSETQ. CDR3 length: 13 residues. CDR3 sequence reads: CASSLVPEEPQHF. The CDR3 bases are TGCGCCAGCAGCTTAGTCCCGGAGGAGCCCCAGCATTTT.

The V gene is TRBV3-1 (or the pseudogene TRBV3-2), the J gene TRBJ2-4; 9 positions agree with TRBD1. The V segment lost 4 bases and the J segment 9 bases; nucleotides outside the gene matches: 7. Germline assignment: CDR1 LGHDT and CDR2 YNNKEL (reference sequence). CDR3 size: 14 residues. In DNA, the CDR3 is TGTGCCAGCAGCCCACGGACAGGGGTCGCCATTCAGTACTTC. The encoded protein is CASSPRTGVAIQYF.